These 29 T cell receptor beta chains were all obtained from the same sample, sequenced in a study of T cells in Graves' hyperthyroidism and ophthalmopathy. RNA transcripts yielded amplified TCR beta CDR3 regions. An initial round of RT-PCR targeting the TCR CDR3 relied on the HTBI primer set. TCRdb fed the multiplex PCR reads into MiXCR, producing one record per CDR3 protein. The profile shows 600,000 or so distinct CDR3 sequences, approximately 15% of them singletons. Sample: blood. These receptors originate from a woman in her fifties or sixties with Graves' ophthalmopathy.

This clonotype was found many times. V is TRBV10-3 and J is TRBJ2-5; tentative D call: TRBD1 (5 bases). Germline values: CDR1 ENHRY, CDR2 SYGVKD. The CDR3 is 14 residues long. V dropped 3 bases and J dropped 4 bases, with 12 bases sitting between them. CDR3 sequence: CAISDRRGRETQYF. In DNA form, the CDR3 reads TGTGCCATCAGTGATCGAAGGGGCAGAGAGACCCAGTACTTC.

In this sample, this clonotype turned up many times. V gene TRBV2 combines with J gene TRBJ1-1; no reliable D call. CDR3 length: 13 residues. The germline CDR1 and CDR2 sequences are SNHLY and FYNNEI. With 7 bases removed from V and 4 bases from J, the gap between germline ends came to 13 bases. This chain's CDR3 is CASISTAGTEAFF. The CDR3 DNA sequence: TGTGCCAGCATCTCGACGGCGGGCACTGAAGCTTTCTTT.

This clonotype was observed a handful of times. The chain uses TRBV5-6 and TRBJ2-1; D could derive from TRBD1 or TRBD2 (5 bases each). Germline loops: CDR1 SGHDT, CDR2 YYEEEE. The CDR3 is 15 amino acids. Trimming took 5 bases from V and 1 from J, leaving 13 bases between them. The CDR3: CASRPGGGSYNEQFF. CDR3 DNA sequence: TGTGCCAGCAGACCAGGTGGGGGTTCCTACAATGAGCAGTTCTTC.

This clonotype was counted at least ten times. V is TRBV28 and J is TRBJ2-1; TRBD2 matches 9 bases. The CDR3 is 15 amino acids. The germline gives CDR1 MDHEN, CDR2 SYDVKM. Unmatched junction bases numbered 1, after V lost 2 bases and J lost 2 bases. The CDR3 DNA is TGTGCCAGCAGTTTAGGGACTAGCACCTACAATGAGCAGTTCTTC. Amino acids: CASSLGTSTYNEQFF.

The genes are TRBV28 and TRBJ2-2, with D possibly being TRBD2 (5 bases). CDR1 MDHEN and CDR2 SYDVKM come from the germline V gene. The CDR3 contains 12 residues. The V end lost 8 bases, the J end lost 7 bases, and 11 bases lay between the germline ends. The CDR3 coding sequence is TGTGCCAGCGAGAAGACTAACGGGGAGCTGTTTTTT. Translating gives CASEKTNGELFF.

V is TRBV25-1 and J is TRBJ1-1; TRBD1 is a possible D gene (6 bases). Germline V gene sequence: CDR1 MGHDK, CDR2 SYGVNS. The CDR3 covers 15 residues. V was trimmed by 1 base and J by 1 base, leaving 10 bases between them. The CDR3 region is CASSESSGQNTEAFF. The CDR3 DNA reads as TGTGCCAGCAGTGAATCCTCGGGACAGAACACTGAAGCTTTCTTT.

This clonotype showed up just a few times. J is TRBJ2-7 and V is TRBV4-2; no firm D call. The V end was cut by 4 bases, the J end by 0 bases, with 10 bases between. The germline V gene has CDR1 LGHNA and CDR2 YNFKEQ. The CDR3 is 14 residues long. Written as DNA, the CDR3 is TGTGCCAGCAGCCTATCACCTGGCTCCTACGAGCAGTACTTC. This encodes CASSLSPGSYEQYF.

This clonotype was counted only a few times. The V gene is TRBV6-1, the J gene TRBJ1-4; D is unresolved. With 3 bases removed from V and 3 bases from J, the gap between germline ends came to 8 bases. CDR1 is MNHNS, CDR2 SASEGT, per germline. This CDR3 comprises 14 residues. The CDR3 nucleotides are TGTGCCAGCAGTGAGCGGGTCCCTAATGAAAAACTGTTTTTT. It codes for CASSERVPNEKLFF.

At least ten counts were recorded for this clonotype. The CDR3 loop reads CASSFKTGLWGQYF. CDR3 bases: TGTGCCAGCAGTTTTAAAACAGGGCTGTGGGGGCAGTACTTC. The chain joins TRBV27 to TRBJ2-7; D may be TRBD1 (6 bases). Trimming took 3 bases from V and 9 from J, leaving 18 bases between them. Germline assignment: CDR1 MNHEY and CDR2 SMNVEV (reference sequence). The CDR3 has 14 amino acids.

At least ten counts were recorded for this clonotype. The gene calls are TRBV7-2 and TRBJ2-3, with TRBD2 matching over 11 bases. CDR1 and CDR2 from the germline V gene are SGHTA and FQGNSA. With 5 bases clipped from V and 5 bases from J, the junction kept 9 bases outside the gene matches. This CDR3 contains 16 residues. In nucleotides, the CDR3 is TGTGCCAGCAGCCTAATAGCGGGAGGGCCTGTAGATACGCAGTATTTT. This translates into CASSLIAGGPVDTQYF.

This clonotype appeared many times. CDR3 nucleotide sequence: TGTGCCAGCAGCTTAAGTACAGGGTCTGACACTGAAGCTTTCTTT. Translating it yields CASSLSTGSDTEAFF. The J gene is TRBJ1-1, the V gene TRBV11-2; TRBD1 might be the D (6 bases). V was shortened by 2 bases and J by 3 bases, with 13 bases between the two germline ends. Germline V gene sequence: CDR1 SGHAT, CDR2 FQNNGV. This CDR3 contains 15 residues.

Ten or more counts support this clonotype. The chain couples TRBV27 to TRBJ2-2; D tentatively reads TRBD1 or TRBD2 (6 bases each). CDR1 is MNHEY, CDR2 SMNVEV, per germline (reference sequence). The V end lost 7 bases, the J end lost 2 bases, and 11 bases lay between the germline ends. The length of the CDR3 is 14 residues. CDR3 bases: TGTGCCAGCAAAGAGGGGGGAAACACCGGGGAGCTGTTTTTT. Translating gives CASKEGGNTGELFF.

This clonotype was counted only a few times. The chain combines TRBV28 with TRBJ2-2; TRBD1 aligns across 7 bases. Trimming at V came to 4 bases and at J to 7 bases, leaving 12 bases not matched to a gene. CDR1 and CDR2 from the germline V gene are MDHEN and SYDVKM. The CDR3 runs to 16 residues. As DNA, the CDR3 is TGTGCCAGCAGTTCTAACCCCGGGACAGAGATCGGGGAGCTGTTTTTT. It translates to CASSSNPGTEIGELFF.

This clonotype was seen many times. The chain has TRBV16 and TRBJ2-1; 16 positions agree with TRBD2. The J segment lost 8 bases and the V segment lost 2 bases, leaving 3 bases of the junction unmatched. This CDR3 comprises 16 residues. CDR1 and CDR2 (germline): KGHSY, FQNENV. The CDR3 DNA sequence: TGTGCCAGCAGCCAAGGGACTAGCGGGAGGGCCTATGAGCAGTTCTTC. Its translation is CASSQGTSGRAYEQFF.

This clonotype was detected many times. The chain has TRBV5-1 and TRBJ2-3; D might be TRBD1 (6 bases). The CDR3 extends over 15 amino acids. Trimming removed 0 bases from V and 2 bases from J, with 10 bases in between. Looked up from germline, CDR1 is SGHRS and CDR2 is YFSETQ. The CDR3 loop is CASSLEQGNTDTQYF. The CDR3 DNA reads TGCGCCAGCAGCTTGGAACAGGGAAACACAGATACGCAGTATTTT.

The chain carries TRBV5-6 and TRBJ2-2, with D uncertain. This CDR3 has 17 residues. CDR1 and CDR2 from the germline V gene are SGHDT and YYEEEE. V lost 5 bases, J lost 0 bases, and 17 bases lay in between. Here the CDR3 reads CASREWVGGTNTGELFF. The CDR3, as DNA: TGTGCCAGCAGGGAATGGGTCGGCGGAACGAACACCGGGGAGCTGTTTTTT.

This clonotype was seen a handful of times. CDR3 coding DNA: TGTGCCAGCAGTTCCGGGTCCCCGAGGGGTGATCAGCCCCAGCATTTT. Residues: CASSSGSPRGDQPQHF. The chain recombines TRBV28 with TRBJ1-5; maybe TRBD1 (5 bases). V gave up 4 bases and J gave up 5 bases, with 18 bases separating them. Germline assignment: CDR1 MDHEN and CDR2 SYDVKM. The CDR3 extends over 16 amino acids.

This clonotype was picked up many times. This chain joins TRBV11-2 and TRBJ2-7; D gene unclear. Germline V gene lookup returns CDR1 SGHAT and CDR2 FQNNGV. Trimming removed 0 bases at V and 1 base at J, with 7 bases between. CDR3 size: 14 residues. The CDR3 DNA reads as TGTGCCAGCAGCTTAGACAAGGTATCCTACGAGCAGTACTTC. Protein sequence: CASSLDKVSYEQYF.

This clonotype came up a few times. The chain carries TRBV19 and TRBJ1-4; D gene unclear. From germline, CDR1 is LNHDA and CDR2 SQIVND (reference sequence). V lost 8 bases and J 4 bases, leaving 14 bases between the germline ends. The CDR3 spans 14 residues. The CDR3 is CASLSGRLNEKLFF. CDR3 DNA sequence: TGTGCCAGTCTCAGTGGACGGCTTAATGAAAAACTGTTTTTT.

The chain joins TRBV5-1 to TRBJ2-7; weak D call: TRBD1 (5 bases). CDR1 is SGHRS and CDR2 is YFSETQ in the germline V gene. V dropped 4 bases and J dropped 9 bases, with 14 bases sitting between them. CDR3 length: 12 residues. The CDR3 sequence is CASSTEDSLQYF. For the CDR3, the DNA is TGCGCCAGCAGCACTGAAGACAGTTTGCAGTACTTC.

This clonotype was recorded at least ten times. The chain has TRBV10-3 and TRBJ2-7, with D unresolved. V shed 5 bases and J shed 3 bases, with 8 bases lying between them. The CDR3 covers 12 residues. The germline V gene has CDR1 ENHRY and CDR2 SYGVKD. CDR3 amino acids: CAISPNLYEQYF. DNA of the CDR3: TGTGCCATCAGTCCGAACCTCTACGAGCAGTACTTC.

The V and J genes are TRBV2 and TRBJ1-4; 10 positions agree with TRBD1. The CDR3 is 15 residues long. V shed 3 bases, J shed 10 bases, and the junction held 8 bases outside the gene matches. In germline, CDR1 is SNHLY, CDR2 FYNNEI. The CDR3, as DNA: TGTGCCAGCAGTGATCCCGGGACAGGGGAAGGAAAACTGTTTTTT. As protein: CASSDPGTGEGKLFF.

This clonotype was counted ten times or more. The chain uses TRBV3-1 and TRBJ2-1, with TRBD2 matching 7 bases. V lost 1 base, J lost 4 bases, and 4 bases stayed unmatched. The CDR3 length is 15 residues. CDR1 is LGHDT and CDR2 is YNNKEL in the germline V gene (reference sequence). The CDR3 is CASSQAGGSYNEQFF. The CDR3 DNA is TGTGCCAGCAGCCAAGCGGGAGGTTCGTACAATGAGCAGTTCTTC.

In this sample, this clonotype turned up many times. The chain is built from TRBV20-1 and TRBJ2-1, with D tentatively TRBD2 (6 bases). The CDR3 is 13 residues long. V lost 4 bases and J lost 12, with 19 bases in between. The V gene's germline CDR1 is DFQATT and CDR2 SNEGSKA (reference sequence). This CDR3 is CSATTGEVLGQFF. CDR3 in DNA: TGCAGTGCTACGACGGGAGAAGTTTTAGGGCAGTTCTTC.

The chain employs TRBV7-2 and TRBJ2-7; either TRBD1 or TRBD2 may fit D (6 bases each). Germline CDR1 is SGHTA and CDR2 is FQGNSA. The length of the CDR3 is 14 residues. V shed 5 bases and J shed 3 bases, with 14 bases lying between them. The CDR3 coding sequence is TGTGCCAGCAGCCAGGGGACTGCAATCTACGAGCAGTACTTC. Translating it yields CASSQGTAIYEQYF.

The table lists this clonotype with many counts. The chain uses TRBV5-1 and TRBJ2-3, with D perhaps TRBD1 or TRBD2 (5 bases each). Trimming removed 4 bases at V and 2 bases at J, with 11 bases between. The CDR3 contains 14 residues. Germline V gene data show CDR1 as SGHRS and CDR2 as YFSETQ. CDR3 nucleotide sequence: TGCGCCAGCAGCACCGGGACGCCCACAGATACGCAGTATTTT. It codes for CASSTGTPTDTQYF.

This clonotype was counted a few times. The chain combines TRBV18 with TRBJ1-1; possibly TRBD1 for D (5 bases). CDR3 size: 13 residues. In germline, CDR1 is KGHSH, CDR2 LQKENI. V was clipped by 5 bases and J by 5 bases, with 12 bases between them. In nucleotides, the CDR3 is TGTGCCAGCTCAAGGGCAGGGTGGACTGAAGCTTTCTTT. Amino acid sequence: CASSRAGWTEAFF.

This clonotype appeared many times. The CDR3 sequence is CASSLLGGRGNQPQHF. The CDR3 DNA follows: TGTGCCAGCAGTTTATTAGGGGGGCGAGGCAATCAGCCCCAGCATTTT. V is TRBV28 and J is TRBJ1-5; the D gene is possibly TRBD1 (6 bases). Trimming removed 1 base from V and 2 bases from J, with 12 bases in between. Germline loops: CDR1 MDHEN, CDR2 SYDVKM. The CDR3 spans 16 residues.

V and J are TRBV5-1 and TRBJ2-1; D may be TRBD2 (6 bases). Trimming took off 0 bases at V and 5 bases at J, with 12 bases between the two ends. Germline V gives CDR1 SGHRS, CDR2 YFSETQ. There are 15 residues in the CDR3. The CDR3, as DNA: TGCGCCAGCAGCTTGGCCTTTGGACTAAACAATGAGCAGTTCTTC. This sequence encodes CASSLAFGLNNEQFF.